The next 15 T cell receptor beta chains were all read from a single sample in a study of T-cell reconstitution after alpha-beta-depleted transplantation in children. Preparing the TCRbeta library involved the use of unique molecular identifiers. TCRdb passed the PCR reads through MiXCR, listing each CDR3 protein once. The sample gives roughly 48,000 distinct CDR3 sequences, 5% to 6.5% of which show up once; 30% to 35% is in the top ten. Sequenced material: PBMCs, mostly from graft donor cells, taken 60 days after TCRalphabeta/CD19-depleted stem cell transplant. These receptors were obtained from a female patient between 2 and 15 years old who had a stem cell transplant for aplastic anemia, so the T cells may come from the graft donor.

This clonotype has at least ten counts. The CDR3 reads CASSLNGRQPQHF. The DNA for the CDR3 is TGTGCCAGCAGTTTAAACGGGCGGCAGCCCCAGCATTTT. The J gene is TRBJ1-5, the V gene TRBV28; no firm D call. The CDR3 totals 13 residues. Trimming removed 2 bases from V and 7 bases from J, with 9 bases in between. Germline V gives CDR1 MDHEN, CDR2 SYDVKM.

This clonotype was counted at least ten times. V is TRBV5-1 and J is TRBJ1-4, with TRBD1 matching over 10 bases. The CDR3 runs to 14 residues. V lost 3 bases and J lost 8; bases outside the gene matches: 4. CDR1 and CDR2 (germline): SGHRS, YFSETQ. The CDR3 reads CASSSGTGEEKLFF. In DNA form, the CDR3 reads TGCGCCAGCAGCTCCGGGACAGGGGAGGAAAAACTGTTTTTT.

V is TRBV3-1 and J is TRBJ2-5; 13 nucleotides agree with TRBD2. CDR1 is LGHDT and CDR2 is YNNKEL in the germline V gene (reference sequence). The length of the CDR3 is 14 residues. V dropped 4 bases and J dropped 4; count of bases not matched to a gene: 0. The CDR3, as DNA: TGTGCCAGCAGCCGACTAGCGGGGGGAGAGACCCAGTACTTC. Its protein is CASSRLAGGETQYF.

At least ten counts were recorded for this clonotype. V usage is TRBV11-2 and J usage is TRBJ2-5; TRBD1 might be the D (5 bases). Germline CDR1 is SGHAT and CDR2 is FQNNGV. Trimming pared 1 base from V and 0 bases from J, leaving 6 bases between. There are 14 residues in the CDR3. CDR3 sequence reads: CASSLGQYQETQYF. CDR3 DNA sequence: TGTGCCAGCAGCTTAGGACAGTACCAAGAGACCCAGTACTTC. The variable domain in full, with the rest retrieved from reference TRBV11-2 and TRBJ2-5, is EAGVAQSPRYKIIEKRQSVAFWCNPISGHATLYWYQQILGQGPKLLIQFQNNGVVDDSQLPKDRFSAERLKGVDSTLKIQPAKLEDSAVYLCASSLGQYQETQYFGPGTRLLVL.

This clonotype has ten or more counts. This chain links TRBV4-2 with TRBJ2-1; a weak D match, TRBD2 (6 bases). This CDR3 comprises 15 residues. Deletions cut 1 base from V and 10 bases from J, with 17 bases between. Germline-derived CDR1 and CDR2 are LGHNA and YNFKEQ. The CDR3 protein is CASSQVEGVIGEQFF. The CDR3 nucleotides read TGTGCCAGCAGCCAAGTGGAGGGCGTCATAGGGGAGCAGTTCTTC.

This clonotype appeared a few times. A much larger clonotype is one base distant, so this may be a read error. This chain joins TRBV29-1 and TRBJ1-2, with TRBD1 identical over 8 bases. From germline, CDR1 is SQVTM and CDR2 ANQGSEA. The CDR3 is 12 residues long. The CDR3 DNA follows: TGCAGCGCTGGGACAGGATCATATGGCTACCCCTTC. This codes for CSAGTGSYGYPF.

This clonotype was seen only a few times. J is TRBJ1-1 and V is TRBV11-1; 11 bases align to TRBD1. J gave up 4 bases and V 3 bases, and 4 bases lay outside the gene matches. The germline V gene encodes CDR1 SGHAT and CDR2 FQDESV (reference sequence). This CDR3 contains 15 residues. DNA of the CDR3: TGTGCCAGCAGCTTCGGGGGGACAGGGGGCACTGAAGCTTTCTTT. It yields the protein CASSFGGTGGTEAFF.

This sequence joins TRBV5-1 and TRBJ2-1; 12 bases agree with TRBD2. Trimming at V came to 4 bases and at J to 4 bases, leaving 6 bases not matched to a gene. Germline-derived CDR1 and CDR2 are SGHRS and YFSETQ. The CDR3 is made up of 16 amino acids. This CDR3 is CASSPTSGRQYNEQFF. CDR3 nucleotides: TGCGCCAGCAGCCCCACTAGCGGGAGGCAGTACAATGAGCAGTTCTTC.

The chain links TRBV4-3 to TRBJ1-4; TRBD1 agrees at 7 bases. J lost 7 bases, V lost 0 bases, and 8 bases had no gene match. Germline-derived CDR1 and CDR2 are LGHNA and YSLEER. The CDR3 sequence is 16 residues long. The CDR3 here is CASSQDGGQGGEKLFF. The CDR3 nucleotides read TGCGCCAGCAGCCAAGATGGCGGGCAGGGGGGTGAAAAACTGTTTTTT.

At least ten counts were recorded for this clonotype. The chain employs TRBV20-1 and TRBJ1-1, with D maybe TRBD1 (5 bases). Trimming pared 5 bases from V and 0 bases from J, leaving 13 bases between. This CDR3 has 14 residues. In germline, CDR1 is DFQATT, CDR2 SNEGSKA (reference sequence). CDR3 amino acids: CSAGATFMNTEAFF. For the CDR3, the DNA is TGCAGTGCTGGGGCCACCTTTATGAACACTGAAGCTTTCTTT.

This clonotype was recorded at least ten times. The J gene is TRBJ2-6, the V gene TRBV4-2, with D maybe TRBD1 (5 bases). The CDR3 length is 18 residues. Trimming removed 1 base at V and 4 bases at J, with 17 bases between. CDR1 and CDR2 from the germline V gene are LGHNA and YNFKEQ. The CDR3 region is CASSQAPRRGIGANVLTF. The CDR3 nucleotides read TGTGCCAGCAGCCAAGCCCCCCGAAGGGGCATAGGGGCCAACGTCCTGACTTTC.

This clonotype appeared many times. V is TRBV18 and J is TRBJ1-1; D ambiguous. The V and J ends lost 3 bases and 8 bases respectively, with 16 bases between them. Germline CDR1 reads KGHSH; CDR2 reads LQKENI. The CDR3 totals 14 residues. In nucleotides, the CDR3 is TGTGCCAGCTCACCGCGTAGGACTTTAGACGAAGCTTTCTTT. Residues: CASSPRRTLDEAFF.

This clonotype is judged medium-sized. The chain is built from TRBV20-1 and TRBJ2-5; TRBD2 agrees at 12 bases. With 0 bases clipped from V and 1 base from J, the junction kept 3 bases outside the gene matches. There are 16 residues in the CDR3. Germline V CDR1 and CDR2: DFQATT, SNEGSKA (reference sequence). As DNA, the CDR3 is TGCAGTGCTAGAGAGGGACTAGCGGGCATCCAAGAGACCCAGTACTTC. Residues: CSAREGLAGIQETQYF.

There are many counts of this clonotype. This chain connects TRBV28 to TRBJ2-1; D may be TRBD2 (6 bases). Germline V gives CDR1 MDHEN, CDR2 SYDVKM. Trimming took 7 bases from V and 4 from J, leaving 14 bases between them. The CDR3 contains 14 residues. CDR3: CASTGTSPYNEQFF. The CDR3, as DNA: TGTGCCAGCACGGGGACTTCCCCGTACAATGAGCAGTTCTTC. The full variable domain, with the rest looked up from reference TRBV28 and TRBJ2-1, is DVKVTQSSRYLVKRTGEKVFLECVQDMDHENMFWYRQDPGLGLRLIYFSYDVKMKEKGDIPEGYSVSREKKERFSLILESASTNQTSMYLCASTGTSPYNEQFFGPGTRLTVL.

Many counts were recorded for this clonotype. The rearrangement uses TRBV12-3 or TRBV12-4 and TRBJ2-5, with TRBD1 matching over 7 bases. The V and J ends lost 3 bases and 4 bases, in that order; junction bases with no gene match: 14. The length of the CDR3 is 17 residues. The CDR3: CASSFRDSDFSLETQYF. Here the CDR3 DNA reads TGTGCCAGCAGTTTCCGGGACAGTGATTTTTCCTTAGAGACCCAGTACTTC.